The entry below describes one T cell receptor beta chain. The antigen is undetermined. V was pared by 4 bases and J by 3 bases, with 4 bases of the junction left unmatched. Looked up from germline, CDR1 is SGHNT and CDR2 is YYREEE (reference sequence). The CDR3 spans 14 residues. The table came from immunoSEQ multiplex PCR; TCRdb's copy has only in-frame clones and leaves some out. The sample shows fewer than 120,000 clones, just under 95% of them seen only once. The data belong to a study of T cell responses to AZD1222 COVID-19 vaccine. Study results and limitations: Among the donors, most were white British and more were female, and clonal diversity was possibly underestimated. Just five to seven AZD1222 recipients tested seropositive at baseline.

The chain carries TRBV5-4 and TRBJ2-5; TRBD1 aligns across 9 bases. The TCR comes from an adult who received the AZD1222 COVID-19 vaccine. Specimen: peripheral blood, collected 28 days after the second AZD1222 dose. The CDR3 spells CASSRDRVEETQYF. The DNA of the CDR3 is TGTGCCAGCAGCCGGGACAGGGTGGAAGAGACCCAGTACTTC.